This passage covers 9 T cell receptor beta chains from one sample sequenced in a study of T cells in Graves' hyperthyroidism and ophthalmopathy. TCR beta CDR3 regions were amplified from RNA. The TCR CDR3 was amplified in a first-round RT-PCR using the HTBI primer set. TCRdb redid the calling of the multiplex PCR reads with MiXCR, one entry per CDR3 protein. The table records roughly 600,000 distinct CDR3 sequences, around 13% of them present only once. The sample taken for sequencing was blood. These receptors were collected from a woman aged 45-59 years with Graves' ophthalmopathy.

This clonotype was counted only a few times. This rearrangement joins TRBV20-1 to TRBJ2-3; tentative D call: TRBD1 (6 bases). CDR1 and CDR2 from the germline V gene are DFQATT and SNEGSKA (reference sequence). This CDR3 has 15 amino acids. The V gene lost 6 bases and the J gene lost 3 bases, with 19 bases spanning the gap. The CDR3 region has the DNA TGCAGTGCAGGGGGACATCGAACAGGGACAGATACGCAGTATTTT. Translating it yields CSAGGHRTGTDTQYF.

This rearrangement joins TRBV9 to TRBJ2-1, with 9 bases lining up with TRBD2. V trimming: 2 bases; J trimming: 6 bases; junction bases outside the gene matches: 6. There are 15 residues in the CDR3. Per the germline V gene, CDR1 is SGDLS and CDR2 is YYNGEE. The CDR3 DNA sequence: TGTGCCAGCAGCGTCCAGGCGGGAGGGGGCAATGAGCAGTTCTTC. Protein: CASSVQAGGGNEQFF.

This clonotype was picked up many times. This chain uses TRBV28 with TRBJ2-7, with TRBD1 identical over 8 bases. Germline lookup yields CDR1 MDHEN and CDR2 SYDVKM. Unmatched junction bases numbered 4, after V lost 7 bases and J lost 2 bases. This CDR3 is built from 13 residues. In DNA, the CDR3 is TGTGCCAGCATCCTACAGGGGGCCTACGAGCAGTACTTC. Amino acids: CASILQGAYEQYF.

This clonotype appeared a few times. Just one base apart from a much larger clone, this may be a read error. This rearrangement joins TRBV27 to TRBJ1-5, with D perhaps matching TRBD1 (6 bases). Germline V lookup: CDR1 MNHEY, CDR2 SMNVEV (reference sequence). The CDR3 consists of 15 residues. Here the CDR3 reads CANSPLTGPNQPQHF. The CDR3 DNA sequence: TGTGCCAACAGTCCGCTGACAGGTCCCAATCAGCCCCAGCATTTT.

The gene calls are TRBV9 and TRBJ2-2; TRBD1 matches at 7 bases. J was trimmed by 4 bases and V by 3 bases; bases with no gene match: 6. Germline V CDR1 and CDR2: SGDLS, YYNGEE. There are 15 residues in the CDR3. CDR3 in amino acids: CASSADRASTGELFF. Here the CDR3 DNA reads TGTGCCAGCAGCGCCGACAGGGCGAGCACCGGGGAGCTGTTTTTT.

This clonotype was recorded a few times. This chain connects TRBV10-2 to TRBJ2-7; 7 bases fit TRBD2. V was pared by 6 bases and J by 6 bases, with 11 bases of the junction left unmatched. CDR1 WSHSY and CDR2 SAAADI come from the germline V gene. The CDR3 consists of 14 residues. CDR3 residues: CASRLRDYFAEQYF. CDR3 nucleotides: TGCGCCAGCAGGTTACGGGACTACTTCGCCGAGCAGTACTTC.

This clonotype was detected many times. Here the CDR3 reads CSARGQGPTTDTQYF. The CDR3 coding sequence is TGCAGTGCTAGAGGACAGGGCCCCACCACAGATACGCAGTATTTT. This chain links TRBV20-1 with TRBJ2-3, with 7 nucleotides matching TRBD1. Per the germline V gene, CDR1 is DFQATT and CDR2 is SNEGSKA (reference sequence). The CDR3 covers 15 residues. With 1 base clipped from V and 2 bases from J, the junction kept 6 bases outside the gene matches.

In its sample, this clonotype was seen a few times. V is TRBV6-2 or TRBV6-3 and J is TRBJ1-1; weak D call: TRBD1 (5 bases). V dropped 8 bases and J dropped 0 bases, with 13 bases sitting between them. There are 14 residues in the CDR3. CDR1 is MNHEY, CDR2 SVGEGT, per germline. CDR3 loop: CASLRGNMNTEAFF. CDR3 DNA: TGTGCCAGCTTAAGGGGAAATATGAACACTGAAGCTTTCTTT.

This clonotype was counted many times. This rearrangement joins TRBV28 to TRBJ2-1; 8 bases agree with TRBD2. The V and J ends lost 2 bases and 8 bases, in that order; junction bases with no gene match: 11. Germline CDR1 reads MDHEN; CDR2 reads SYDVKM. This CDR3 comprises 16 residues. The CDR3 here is CASSLVSGGILYEQFF. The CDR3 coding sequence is TGTGCCAGCAGTTTAGTGAGCGGGGGCATCCTTTATGAGCAGTTCTTC.